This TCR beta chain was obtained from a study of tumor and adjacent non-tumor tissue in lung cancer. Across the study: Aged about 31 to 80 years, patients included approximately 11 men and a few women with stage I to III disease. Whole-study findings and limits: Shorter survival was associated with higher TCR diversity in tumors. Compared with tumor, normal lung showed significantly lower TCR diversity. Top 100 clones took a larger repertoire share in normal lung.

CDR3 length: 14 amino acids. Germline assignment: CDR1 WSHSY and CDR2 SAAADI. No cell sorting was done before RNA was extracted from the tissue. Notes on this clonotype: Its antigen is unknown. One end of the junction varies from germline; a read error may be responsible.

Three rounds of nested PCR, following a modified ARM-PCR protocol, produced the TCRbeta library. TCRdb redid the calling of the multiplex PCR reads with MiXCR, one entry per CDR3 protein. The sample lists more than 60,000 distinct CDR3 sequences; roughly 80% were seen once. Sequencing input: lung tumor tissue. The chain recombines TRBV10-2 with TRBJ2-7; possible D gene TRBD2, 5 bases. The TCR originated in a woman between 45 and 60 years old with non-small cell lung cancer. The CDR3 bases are TGCGCCAGCGATACACGGGGTTCAAAGTACGAGCAATACTTC. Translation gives CASDTRGSKYEQYF.